These T cell receptor beta chains were read from a single sample in a study of T cell repertoires in cytomegalovirus infection. TCRdb called the reads again in MiXCR, with one record for every CDR3 protein. Of roughly 230,000 distinct CDR3 sequences in the sample, 6% to 8% are singletons; the top ten hold more than 5.5%. Source material: PBMCs. The source of these receptors is a human donor in good health (CMV status not recorded). Some clones in this sample may be carry-over from other donors' samples. Each CDR3 is given with its conserved first and last residue. A D gene is named only where the DNA matches it firmly. Clone size is not always given. Where it is, it says once, few, many or a class for expanded clones.

size: few; D: TRBD1; V: TRBV2; J: TRBJ2-4; DNA: TGTGCCAGCAGCGACAGGGGCCGGAAAAACATTCAGTACTTC; CDR3: CASSDRGRKNIQYF
size: -; D: TRBD1; V: TRBV2; J: TRBJ1-5; DNA: TGTGCCAGCAGCGACAGGGGGATGCAGCCCCAGCATTTT; CDR3: CASSDRGMQPQHF
size: many; D: TRBD2; V: TRBV7-2; J: TRBJ2-1; DNA: TGTGCCAGCTCACCGACTAGCGGGGGAGAGCAGTTCTTC; CDR3: CASSPTSGGEQFF
size: many; D: -; V: TRBV7-9; J: TRBJ1-1; DNA: TGTGCCAGCAGCTTAGCCGGGGGGAACACTGAAGCTTTCTTT; CDR3: CASSLAGGNTEAFF
size: many; D: TRBD2; V: TRBV6-2/TRBV6-3; J: TRBJ2-2; DNA: TGTGCCAGCAGTTACTCGACTACTAGCGTCAGGAACACCGGGGAGCTGTTTTTT; CDR3: CASSYSTTSVRNTGELFF
size: -; D: TRBD1; V: TRBV27; J: TRBJ1-2; DNA: TGTGCCAGCAGTTTTGGCAGGGGGGCCCCCTTTGGCTACACCTTC; CDR3: CASSFGRGAPFGYTF
size: many; D: -; V: TRBV20-1; J: TRBJ2-3; DNA: TGCAGTGCTGGGGAGACTCGGTGGACGCAGTATTTT; CDR3: CSAGETRWTQYF
size: -; D: -; V: TRBV2; J: TRBJ2-5; DNA: TGTGCCAGCACCTACTGGCGGCAGCAAGAGACCCAGTACTTC; CDR3: CASTYWRQQETQYF
size: many; D: -; V: TRBV13; J: TRBJ2-7; DNA: TGTGCCGTACGGAGAGGGGAAGGCTACGAGCAGTACTTC; CDR3: CAVRRGEGYEQYF
size: -; D: TRBD2; V: TRBV28; J: TRBJ2-5; DNA: TGTGCCAGCAGTGAAATCCCGACTAGCGGGGGGGGGGTAGAGACCCAGTACTTC; CDR3: CASSEIPTSGGGVETQYF
size: many; D: -; V: TRBV6-2/TRBV6-3; J: TRBJ1-5; DNA: TGTGCCAGCAGTTCCACCGGACAGAGCCCTATAAGGAGCAATCAGCCCCAGCATTTT; CDR3: CASSSTGQSPIRSNQPQHF
size: many; D: TRBD1; V: TRBV28; J: TRBJ2-5; DNA: TGTGCCAGCAGCCCAGGGGGCAGGGAAGAGACCCAGTACTTC; CDR3: CASSPGGREETQYF
size: many; D: -; V: TRBV10-3; J: TRBJ2-7; DNA: TGTGCCATCAGTGCGACAGGCTGGGGCTCCTACGAGCAGTACTTC; CDR3: CAISATGWGSYEQYF
size: -; D: -; V: TRBV7-2; J: TRBJ2-1; DNA: TGTGCCAGCAGCTTAGTCCCAGAAGGGGATGAGCAGTTCTTC; CDR3: CASSLVPEGDEQFF
size: many; D: -; V: TRBV7-6; J: TRBJ2-6; DNA: TGTGCCAGCAGCCGAGGGGAAGCTGGGGCCAACGTCCTGACTTTC; CDR3: CASSRGEAGANVLTF
size: -; D: TRBD1; V: TRBV29-1; J: TRBJ1-2; DNA: TGCAGCGCCCTGACAGGGGGTGGCTACACCTTC; CDR3: CSALTGGGYTF
size: many; D: TRBD2; V: TRBV7-2; J: TRBJ2-5; DNA: TGTGCCAGCAGCTTAGCTTTGGGGACTAGCCTAGAGACCCAGTACTTC; CDR3: CASSLALGTSLETQYF
size: many; D: -; V: TRBV10-3; J: TRBJ1-5; DNA: TGTGCCATCAGTCAAACAGGGATAAATCAGCCCCAGCATTTT; CDR3: CAISQTGINQPQHF
size: many; D: TRBD1; V: TRBV6-5; J: TRBJ1-1; DNA: TGTGCCAGCAGTGACAGGGGAGGCAGCACTGAAGCTTTCTTT; CDR3: CASSDRGGSTEAFF
size: many; D: -; V: TRBV5-6; J: TRBJ1-1; DNA: TGTGCCAGCAGCTTGGCACAGGGTCGTTGGAACACTGAAGCTTTCTTT; CDR3: CASSLAQGRWNTEAFF
size: many; D: -; V: TRBV5-1; J: TRBJ1-1; DNA: TGCGCCAGCCACTTGACGGAGCAATCTGGAGCTTTCTTT; CDR3: CASHLTEQSGAFF
size: many; D: -; V: TRBV5-1; J: TRBJ1-1; DNA: TGCGCCAGCAGCTTTGGCGGGGTTATCGGCACTGAAGCTTTCTTT; CDR3: CASSFGGVIGTEAFF
size: many; D: TRBD1; V: TRBV7-2; J: TRBJ2-5; DNA: TGTGCCAGCAGCCGAAATCTACAGGGGGCTGGGAAAGAGACCCAGTACTTC; CDR3: CASSRNLQGAGKETQYF
size: -; D: -; V: TRBV11-2; J: TRBJ1-2; DNA: TGTGCCAGCAGCTTAAGGGAGGCAGATGACTATGGCTACACCTTC; CDR3: CASSLREADDYGYTF
size: many; D: -; V: TRBV5-4; J: TRBJ2-7; DNA: TGTGCCAGCAGCTTGGTTGTGAACTCCTACGAGCAGTACTTC; CDR3: CASSLVVNSYEQYF
size: many; D: -; V: TRBV29-1; J: TRBJ2-7; DNA: TGCAGCGTGACATATACAGGCGAGCAGTACTTC; CDR3: CSVTYTGEQYF
size: -; D: -; V: TRBV20-1; J: TRBJ1-2; DNA: TGCAGAGCGCGCACAGGGAGTTATGGCTACACCTTC; CDR3: CRARTGSYGYTF
size: many; D: -; V: TRBV7-2; J: TRBJ1-4; DNA: TGTGCCAGCAGCCCCGACGGCAGGGCTAATGAAAAACTGTTTTTT; CDR3: CASSPDGRANEKLFF
size: few; D: -; V: TRBV9; J: TRBJ2-2; DNA: TGTGCCAGCAGCCCAGTACCCTCCGGGGAGCTGTTTTTT; CDR3: CASSPVPSGELFF
size: many; D: -; V: TRBV12-3/TRBV12-4; J: TRBJ2-4; DNA: TGTGCCAGCAGTTATCGGACCGAAGAGGGGTTGAACATTCAGTACTTC; CDR3: CASSYRTEEGLNIQYF
size: many; D: TRBD1; V: TRBV12-3/TRBV12-4; J: TRBJ2-3; DNA: TGTGCCAGCAGTCCCTCGGGACAGAGCACAGATACGCAGTATTTT; CDR3: CASSPSGQSTDTQYF